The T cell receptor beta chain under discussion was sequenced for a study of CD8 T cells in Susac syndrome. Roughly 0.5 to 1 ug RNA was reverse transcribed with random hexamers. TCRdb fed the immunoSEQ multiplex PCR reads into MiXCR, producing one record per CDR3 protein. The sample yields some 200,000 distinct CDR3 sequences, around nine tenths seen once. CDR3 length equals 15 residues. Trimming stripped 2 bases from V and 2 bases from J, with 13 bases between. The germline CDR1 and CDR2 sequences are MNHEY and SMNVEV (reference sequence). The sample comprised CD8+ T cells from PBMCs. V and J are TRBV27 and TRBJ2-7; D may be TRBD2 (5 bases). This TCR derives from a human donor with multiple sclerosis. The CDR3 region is CASSLRGLGTYEQYF. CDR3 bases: TGTGCCAGCAGTTTACGGGGTCTCGGGACCTACGAGCAGTACTTC.